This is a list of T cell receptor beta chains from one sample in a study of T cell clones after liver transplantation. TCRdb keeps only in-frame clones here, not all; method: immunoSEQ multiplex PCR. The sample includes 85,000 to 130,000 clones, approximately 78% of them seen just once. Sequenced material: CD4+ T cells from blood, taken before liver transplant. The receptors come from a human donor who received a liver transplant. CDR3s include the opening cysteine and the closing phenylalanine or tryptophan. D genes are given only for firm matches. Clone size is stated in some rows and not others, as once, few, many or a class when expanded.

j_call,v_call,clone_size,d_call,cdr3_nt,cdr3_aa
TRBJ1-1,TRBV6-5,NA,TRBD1,TGTGCCAGCACCCTCAGGGGGCCGAACACTGAAGCTTTCTTT,CASTLRGPNTEAFF
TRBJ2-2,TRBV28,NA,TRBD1,TGTGCCAGCAGTTCACCGACAGGGGATGGCACCGGGGAGCTGTTTTTT,CASSSPTGDGTGELFF
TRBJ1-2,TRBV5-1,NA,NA,TGCGCCAGCAGCTTGGAAGGGACAACTTCTGGCTACACCTTC,CASSLEGTTSGYTF
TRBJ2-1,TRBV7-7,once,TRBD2,TGTGCCAGCAGCTCGGGGACTAGCGGGAACAATGAGCAGTTCTTC,CASSSGTSGNNEQFF
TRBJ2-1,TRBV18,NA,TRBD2,TGTGCCAGCTCACCACCTGGTGGGGGGGACTACAATGAGCAGTTCTTC,CASSPPGGGDYNEQFF
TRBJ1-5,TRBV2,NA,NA,TGTGCCAGCAGTGGGGGGACGGGGAACAATCAGCCCCAGCATTTT,CASSGGTGNNQPQHF
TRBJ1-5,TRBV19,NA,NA,TGTGCCAGTACCAGTGGGGGGGCACCGGGACAAAATCAGCCCCAGCATTTT,CASTSGGAPGQNQPQHF
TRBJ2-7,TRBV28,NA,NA,TGTGCCAGCAGTCCCCGACCCTACGAGCAGTACTTC,CASSPRPYEQYF
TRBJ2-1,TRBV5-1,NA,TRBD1,TGCGCCAGCAGCCCACCGGGACAGGGGAGGGATGAGCAGTTCTTC,CASSPPGQGRDEQFF
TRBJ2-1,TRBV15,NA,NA,TGTGCCACCACTTCTTTAGATGATGAGCAGTTCTTC,CATTSLDDEQFF
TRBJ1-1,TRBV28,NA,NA,TGTGCCAGCAGTTTACGTGTGAGCACTGAAGCTTTCTTT,CASSLRVSTEAFF
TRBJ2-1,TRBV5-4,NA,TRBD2,TGTGCCAGCAGCTTAAGGACTAGCGGGCCACGCTACAATGAGCAGTTCTTC,CASSLRTSGPRYNEQFF
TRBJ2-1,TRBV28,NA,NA,TGTGCCAGCAATTGGTGGCAGGAGCAGTTCTTC,CASNWWQEQFF
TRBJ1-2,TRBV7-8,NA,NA,TGTGCCAGCAGCTTCCGGCAGATTGGTAGCTATGGCTACACCTTC,CASSFRQIGSYGYTF
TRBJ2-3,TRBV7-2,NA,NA,TGTGCCAGCAGCTTAGATCCGGGGGCGACAGATACGCAGTATTTT,CASSLDPGATDTQYF
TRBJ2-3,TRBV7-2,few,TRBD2,TGTGCCAGCAGGGACGGGACTAGCGGGGGAGATACGCAGTATTTT,CASRDGTSGGDTQYF
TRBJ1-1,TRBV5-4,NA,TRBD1,TGTGCCAGCAGCCGGGACAGGGAAAACACTGAAGCTTTCTTT,CASSRDRENTEAFF
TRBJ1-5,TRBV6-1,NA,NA,TGTGCCAGCATAGGCGGGTACAATCAGCCCCAGCATTTT,CASIGGYNQPQHF
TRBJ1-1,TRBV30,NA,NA,TGTGCCTGCAGCTGGACTGAAGCTTTCTTT,CACSWTEAFF
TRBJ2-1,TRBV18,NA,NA,TGTGCCAGCTCCCGTAGTAACAGAGGCAATGAGCAGTTCTTC,CASSRSNRGNEQFF
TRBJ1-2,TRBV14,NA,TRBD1,TGTGCCAGCAGCCAAGTCCGGACAGGGAATGGCTACACCTTC,CASSQVRTGNGYTF
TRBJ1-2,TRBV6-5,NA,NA,TGTGCCAGCAGCGCAACGTTTAGCCTCTATGGCTACACCTTC,CASSATFSLYGYTF
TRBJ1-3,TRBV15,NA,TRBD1,TGTGCCACCAGCAGACCGACAGGGAGAGGGTCTGGAAACACCATATATTTT,CATSRPTGRGSGNTIYF
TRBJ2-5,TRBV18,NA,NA,TGTGCCAGCTCACCGGGACTTCGAGAGACCCAGTACTTC,CASSPGLRETQYF
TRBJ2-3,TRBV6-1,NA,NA,TGTGCCAGCAGCGAAGACTATAGCACAGATACGCAGTATTTT,CASSEDYSTDTQYF
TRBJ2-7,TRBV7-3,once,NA,TGTGCCAGAGGCCGCGAGCAGTACTTC,CARGREQYF
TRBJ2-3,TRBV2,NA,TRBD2,TGTGCCAGCTCTAGCGGGGGTGAAGATACGCAGTATTTT,CASSSGGEDTQYF
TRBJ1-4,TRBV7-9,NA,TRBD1,TGTGCCAGCAGCTTAGGACAGGGCAGTGAAAAACTGTTTTTT,CASSLGQGSEKLFF
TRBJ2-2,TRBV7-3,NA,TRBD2,TGTGCCAGCAGCCCCCGGTCGGGGACTAGCGGGAGTACCGGGGAGCTGTTTTTT,CASSPRSGTSGSTGELFF
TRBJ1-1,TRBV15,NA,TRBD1,TGTGCCACCAGCAGAGAGCCCGGGACAGGAAACACTGAAGCTTTCTTT,CATSREPGTGNTEAFF
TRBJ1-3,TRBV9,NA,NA,TGTGCCAGCAGCGTAACAGACGATTTCTCTGGAAACACCATATATTTT,CASSVTDDFSGNTIYF
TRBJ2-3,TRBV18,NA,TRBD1,TGTGCCAGCTCACCAGACAGGGGAGTGCGGATGGCAGATACGCAGTATTTT,CASSPDRGVRMADTQYF
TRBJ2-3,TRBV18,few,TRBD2,TGTGCCACCCCCGGGGGGGCGGCGACAGATACGCAGTATTTT,CATPGGAATDTQYF
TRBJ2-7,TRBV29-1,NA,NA,TGCAGCGTTGCGACGAGCTCCTACGAGCAGTACTTC,CSVATSSYEQYF
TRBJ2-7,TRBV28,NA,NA,TGTGCCAGCAGTACGCTCGGCTCCCAAGTCAACTACGAGCAGTACTTC,CASSTLGSQVNYEQYF
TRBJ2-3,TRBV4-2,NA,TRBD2,TGTGCCAGCAGCCAAAGTTTCGGCGGGGGGGCCCGAGATACGCAGTATTTT,CASSQSFGGGARDTQYF
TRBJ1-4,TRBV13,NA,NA,TGTGCCAGCAAAAAGGTGATGAATGAAAAACTGTTTTTT,CASKKVMNEKLFF
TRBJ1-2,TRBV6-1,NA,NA,TGTGCCAGCAGTGAAAAGCCTTGGAGCGACTATGGCTACACCTTC,CASSEKPWSDYGYTF
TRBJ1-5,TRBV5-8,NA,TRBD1,TGTGCCAGCAGCCCGACAGGGGGCGGTCAGCCCCAGCATTTT,CASSPTGGGQPQHF
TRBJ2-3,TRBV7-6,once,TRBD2,TGTGCCAGCAGCTTAGGGCTGGGACAGGGGACTAGCGGGATCACAGATACGCAGTATTTT,CASSLGLGQGTSGITDTQYF
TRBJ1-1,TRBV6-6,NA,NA,TGTGCCAGCAGCCTAGTAGCGAACACTGAAGCTTTCTTT,CASSLVANTEAFF
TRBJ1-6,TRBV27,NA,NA,TGTGCCAGCAGTGGAACGGTTAATAATTCACCCCTCCACTTT,CASSGTVNNSPLHF
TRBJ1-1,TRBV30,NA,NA,TGTGCCCGCCTGGGGGCTGCGGACACTGAAGCTTTCTTT,CARLGAADTEAFF
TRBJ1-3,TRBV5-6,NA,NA,TGTGCCAGCAGCCCTAGGTCCAACTCTGGAAACACCATATATTTT,CASSPRSNSGNTIYF
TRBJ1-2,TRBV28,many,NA,TGTGCCAGCAGGCCCCGGGACGGATATGGCTACACCTTC,CASRPRDGYGYTF
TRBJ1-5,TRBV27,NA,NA,TGTGCCATCAGCAGAGGGACTACGGCAGATCAGCCCCAGCATTTT,CAISRGTTADQPQHF